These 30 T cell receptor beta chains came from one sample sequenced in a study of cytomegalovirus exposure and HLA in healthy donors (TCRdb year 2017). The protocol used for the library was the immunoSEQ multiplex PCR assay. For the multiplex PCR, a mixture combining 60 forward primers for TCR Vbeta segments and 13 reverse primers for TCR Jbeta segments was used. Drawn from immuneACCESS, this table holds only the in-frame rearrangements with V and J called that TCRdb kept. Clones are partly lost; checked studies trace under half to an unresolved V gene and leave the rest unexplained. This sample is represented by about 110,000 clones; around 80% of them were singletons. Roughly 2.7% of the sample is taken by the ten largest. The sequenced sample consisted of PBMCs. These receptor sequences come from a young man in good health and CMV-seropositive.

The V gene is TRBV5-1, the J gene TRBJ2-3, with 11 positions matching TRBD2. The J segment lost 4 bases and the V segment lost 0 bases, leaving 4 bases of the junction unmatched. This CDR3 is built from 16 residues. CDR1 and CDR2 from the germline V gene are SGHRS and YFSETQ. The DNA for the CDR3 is TGCGCCAGCAGCTTGGCTACTAGCGGGGGACCAGATACGCAGTATTTT. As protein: CASSLATSGGPDTQYF. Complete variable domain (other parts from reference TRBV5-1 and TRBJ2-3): KAGVTQTPRYLIKTRGQQVTLSCSPISGHRSVSWYQQTPGQGLQFLFEYFSETQRNKGNFPGRFSGRQFSNSRSEMNVSTLELGDSALYLCASSLATSGGPDTQYFGPGTRLTVL.

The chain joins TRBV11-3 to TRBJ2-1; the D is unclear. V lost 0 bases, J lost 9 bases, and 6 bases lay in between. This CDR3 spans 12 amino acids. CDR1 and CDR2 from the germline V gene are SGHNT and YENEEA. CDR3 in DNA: TGTGCCAGCAGCTTAGATTTCGGTGAGCAGTTCTTC. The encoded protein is CASSLDFGEQFF.

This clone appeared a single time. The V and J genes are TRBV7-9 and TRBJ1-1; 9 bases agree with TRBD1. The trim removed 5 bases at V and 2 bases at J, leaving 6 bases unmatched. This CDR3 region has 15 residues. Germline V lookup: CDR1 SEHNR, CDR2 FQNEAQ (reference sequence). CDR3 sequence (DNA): TGTGCCAGCAGCCCTGGGACAGGGCCTAACACTGAAGCTTTCTTT. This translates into CASSPGTGPNTEAFF.

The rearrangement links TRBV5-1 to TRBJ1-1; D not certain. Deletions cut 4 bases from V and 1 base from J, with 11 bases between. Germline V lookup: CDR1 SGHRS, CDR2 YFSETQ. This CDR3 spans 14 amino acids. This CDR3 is CASSPAPENTEAFF. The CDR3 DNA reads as TGCGCCAGCAGCCCCGCCCCAGAGAACACTGAAGCTTTCTTT. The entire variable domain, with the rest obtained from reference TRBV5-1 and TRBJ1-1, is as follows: KAGVTQTPRYLIKTRGQQVTLSCSPISGHRSVSWYQQTPGQGLQFLFEYFSETQRNKGNFPGRFSGRQFSNSRSEMNVSTLELGDSALYLCASSPAPENTEAFFGQGTRLTVV.

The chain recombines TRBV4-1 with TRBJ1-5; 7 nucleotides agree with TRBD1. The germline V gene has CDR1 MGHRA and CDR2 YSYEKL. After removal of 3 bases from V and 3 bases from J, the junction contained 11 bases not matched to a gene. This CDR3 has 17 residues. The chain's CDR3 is CASSHPQGQRANQPQHF. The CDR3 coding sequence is TGCGCCAGCAGCCACCCCCAGGGACAGAGGGCCAATCAGCCCCAGCATTTT.

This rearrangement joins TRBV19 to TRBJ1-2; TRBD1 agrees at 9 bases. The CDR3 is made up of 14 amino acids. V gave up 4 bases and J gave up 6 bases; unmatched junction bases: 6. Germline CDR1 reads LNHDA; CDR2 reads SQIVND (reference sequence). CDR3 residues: CASSTSTGGDGYTF. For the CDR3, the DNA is TGTGCCAGTAGTACTTCGACAGGGGGAGATGGCTACACCTTC.

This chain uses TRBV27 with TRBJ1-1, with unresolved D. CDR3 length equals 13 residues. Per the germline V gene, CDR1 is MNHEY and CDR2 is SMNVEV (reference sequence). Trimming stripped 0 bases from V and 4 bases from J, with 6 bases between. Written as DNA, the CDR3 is TGTGCCAGCAGTTTATCGAGGCTCACTGAAGCTTTCTTT. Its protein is CASSLSRLTEAFF.

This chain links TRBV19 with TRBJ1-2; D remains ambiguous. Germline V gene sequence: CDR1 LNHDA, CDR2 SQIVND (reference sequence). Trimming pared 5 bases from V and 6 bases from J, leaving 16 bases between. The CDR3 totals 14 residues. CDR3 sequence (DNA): TGTGCCAGTAGTCTCCAAGCGGAATTCCATGGCTACACCTTC. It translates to CASSLQAEFHGYTF.

The CDR3 DNA follows: TGTGCCAGCAGCGACGGAGCGGCCTACGAGCAGTACTTC. Protein: CASSDGAAYEQYF. The V call is TRBV13, the J call TRBJ2-7; D may be TRBD2 (5 bases). This CDR3 is 13 amino acids long. The germline gives CDR1 PRHDT, CDR2 FYEKMQ (reference sequence). V was pared by 5 bases and J by 2 bases, with 10 bases between.

CDR3 nucleotides: TGTGCCAGCGGGCGAGACTATGGCTACACCTTC. Translated: CASGRDYGYTF. This rearrangement joins TRBV6-6 to TRBJ1-2; D is undetermined. CDR3 length: 11 amino acids. CDR1 and CDR2 (germline): MNHNY, SVGAGI (reference sequence). With 8 bases removed from V and 3 bases from J, the gap between germline ends came to 7 bases.

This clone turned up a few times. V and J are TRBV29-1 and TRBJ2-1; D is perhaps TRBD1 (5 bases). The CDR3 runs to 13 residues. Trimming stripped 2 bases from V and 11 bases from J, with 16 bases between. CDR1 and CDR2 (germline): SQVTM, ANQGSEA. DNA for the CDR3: TGCAGCGTTGAACAGGGTATCGTGGATCAGCAGTTCTTC. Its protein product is CSVEQGIVDQQFF.

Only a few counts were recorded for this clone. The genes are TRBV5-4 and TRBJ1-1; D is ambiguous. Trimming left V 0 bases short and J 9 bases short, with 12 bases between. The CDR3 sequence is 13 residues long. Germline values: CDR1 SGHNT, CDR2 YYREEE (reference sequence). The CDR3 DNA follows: TGTGCCAGCAGCTTGGCCGGAACGGAGAAAGCTTTCTTT. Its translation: CASSLAGTEKAFF.

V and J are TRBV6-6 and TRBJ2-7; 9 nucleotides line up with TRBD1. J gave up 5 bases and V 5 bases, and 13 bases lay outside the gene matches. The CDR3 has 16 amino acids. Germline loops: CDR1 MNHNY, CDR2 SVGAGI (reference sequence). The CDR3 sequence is CASSPSGTGRSHEQYF. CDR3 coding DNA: TGTGCCAGCAGTCCCTCCGGGACAGGGAGGTCCCACGAGCAGTACTTC.

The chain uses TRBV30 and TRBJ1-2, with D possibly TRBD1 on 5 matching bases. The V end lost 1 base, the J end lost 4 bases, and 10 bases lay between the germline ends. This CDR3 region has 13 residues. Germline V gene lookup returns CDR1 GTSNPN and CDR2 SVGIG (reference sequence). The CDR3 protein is CAWSATGFYGYTF. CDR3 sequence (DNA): TGTGCCTGGAGTGCCACAGGCTTCTATGGCTACACCTTC.

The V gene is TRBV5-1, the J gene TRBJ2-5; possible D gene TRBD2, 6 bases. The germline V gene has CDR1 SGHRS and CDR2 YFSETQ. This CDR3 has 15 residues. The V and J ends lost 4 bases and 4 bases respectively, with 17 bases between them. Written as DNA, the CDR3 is TGCGCCAGCAGCGGGGAGGCCGGTGGAGGAGAGACCCAGTACTTC. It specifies CASSGEAGGGETQYF.

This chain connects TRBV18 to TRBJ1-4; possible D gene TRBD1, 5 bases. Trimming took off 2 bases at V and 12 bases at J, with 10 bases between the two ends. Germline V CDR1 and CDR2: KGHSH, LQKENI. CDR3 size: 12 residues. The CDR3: CASSPWRGELFF. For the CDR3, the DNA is TGTGCCAGCTCACCATGGAGGGGTGAACTGTTTTTT.

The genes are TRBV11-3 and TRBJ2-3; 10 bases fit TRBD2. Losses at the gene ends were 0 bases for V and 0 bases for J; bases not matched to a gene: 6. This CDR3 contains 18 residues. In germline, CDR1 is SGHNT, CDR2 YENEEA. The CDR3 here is CASSLEGLARTSTDTQYF. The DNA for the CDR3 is TGTGCCAGCAGCTTAGAGGGACTAGCGCGCACTAGCACAGATACGCAGTATTTT.

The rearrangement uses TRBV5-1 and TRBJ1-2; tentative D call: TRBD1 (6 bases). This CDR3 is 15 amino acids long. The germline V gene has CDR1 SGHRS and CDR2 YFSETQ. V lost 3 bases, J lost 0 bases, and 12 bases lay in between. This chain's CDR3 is CASSSQGQANYGYTF. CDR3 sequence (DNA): TGCGCCAGCAGCTCGCAGGGACAAGCTAACTATGGCTACACCTTC.

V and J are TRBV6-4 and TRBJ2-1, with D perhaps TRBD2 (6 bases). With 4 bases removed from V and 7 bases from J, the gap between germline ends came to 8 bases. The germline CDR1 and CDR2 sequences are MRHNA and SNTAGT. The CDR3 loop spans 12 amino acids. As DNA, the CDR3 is TGTGCCAGCAGTGCGGGGGTTAATGAGCAGTTCTTC. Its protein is CASSAGVNEQFF.

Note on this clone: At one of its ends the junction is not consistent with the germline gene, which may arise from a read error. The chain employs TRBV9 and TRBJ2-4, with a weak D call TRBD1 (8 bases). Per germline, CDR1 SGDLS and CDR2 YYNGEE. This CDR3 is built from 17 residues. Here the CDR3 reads CASSVSLNRGGQNSQYF. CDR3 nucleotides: TGTGCCAGCAGCGTCAGCCTAAACAGGGGGGGACAAAACAGTCAGTACTTC.

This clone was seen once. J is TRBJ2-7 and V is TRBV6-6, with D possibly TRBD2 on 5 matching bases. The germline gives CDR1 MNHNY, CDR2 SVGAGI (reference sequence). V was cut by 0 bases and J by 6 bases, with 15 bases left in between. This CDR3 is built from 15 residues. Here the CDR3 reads CASSYSTSTGSEQYF. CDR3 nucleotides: TGTGCCAGCAGTTACTCGACGTCCACGGGGTCCGAGCAGTACTTC.

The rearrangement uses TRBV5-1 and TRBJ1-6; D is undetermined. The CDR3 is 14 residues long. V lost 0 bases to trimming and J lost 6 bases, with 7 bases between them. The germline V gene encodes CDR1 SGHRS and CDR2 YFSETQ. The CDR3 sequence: CASSLDDTNSPLHF. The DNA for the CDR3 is TGCGCCAGCAGCTTGGACGACACTAATTCACCCCTCCACTTT.

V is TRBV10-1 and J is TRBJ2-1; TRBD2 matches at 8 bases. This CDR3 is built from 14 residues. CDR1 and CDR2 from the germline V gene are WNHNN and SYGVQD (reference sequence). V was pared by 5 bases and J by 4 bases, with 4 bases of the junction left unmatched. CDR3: CASSYAGGYNEQFF. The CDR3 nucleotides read TGCGCCAGCAGTTACGCGGGGGGTTACAATGAGCAGTTCTTC.

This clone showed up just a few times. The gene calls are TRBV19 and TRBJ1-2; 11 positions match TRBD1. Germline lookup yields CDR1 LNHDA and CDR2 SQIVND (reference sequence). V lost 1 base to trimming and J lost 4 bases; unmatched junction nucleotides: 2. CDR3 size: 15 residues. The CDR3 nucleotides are TGTGCCAGTAGTATAGCTGGGACAGGGGGCTATGGCTACACCTTC. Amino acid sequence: CASSIAGTGGYGYTF.

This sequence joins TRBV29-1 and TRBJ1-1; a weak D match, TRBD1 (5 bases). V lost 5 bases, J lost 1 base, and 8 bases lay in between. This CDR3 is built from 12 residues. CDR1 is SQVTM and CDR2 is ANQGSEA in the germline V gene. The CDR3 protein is CSVSGGNTEAFF. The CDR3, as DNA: TGCAGCGTTTCCGGGGGGAACACTGAAGCTTTCTTT.

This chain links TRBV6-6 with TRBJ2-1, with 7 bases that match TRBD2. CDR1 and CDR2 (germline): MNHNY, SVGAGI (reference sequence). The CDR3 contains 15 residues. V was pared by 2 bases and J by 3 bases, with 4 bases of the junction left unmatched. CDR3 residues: CASSYGLADYNEQFF. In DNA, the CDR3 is TGTGCCAGCAGTTACGGGCTAGCGGACTACAATGAGCAGTTCTTC.

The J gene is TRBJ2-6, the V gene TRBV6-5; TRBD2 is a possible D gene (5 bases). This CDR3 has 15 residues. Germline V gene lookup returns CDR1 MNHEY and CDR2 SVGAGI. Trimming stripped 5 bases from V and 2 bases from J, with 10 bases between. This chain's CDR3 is CASSPPGAGANVLTF. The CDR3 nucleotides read TGTGCCAGCAGTCCCCCCGGGGCTGGGGCCAACGTCCTGACTTTC.

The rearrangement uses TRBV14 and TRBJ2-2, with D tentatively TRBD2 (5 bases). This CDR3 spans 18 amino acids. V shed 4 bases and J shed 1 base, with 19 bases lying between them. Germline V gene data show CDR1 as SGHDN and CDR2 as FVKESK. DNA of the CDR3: TGTGCCAGCAGCCCCGCGACGGCCGGACTTAAGAACACCGGGGAGCTGTTTTTT. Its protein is CASSPATAGLKNTGELFF.

CDR3: CASSLVPGHTNTEAFF. CDR3 in DNA: TGTGCCAGCAGCTTAGTTCCTGGACACACGAACACTGAAGCTTTCTTT. V is TRBV11-3 and J is TRBJ1-1; D possibly corresponds to TRBD1 (5 bases). Trimming cost V 1 base and J 1 base, with 13 bases left between them. Germline lookup yields CDR1 SGHNT and CDR2 YENEEA. The CDR3 consists of 16 residues.

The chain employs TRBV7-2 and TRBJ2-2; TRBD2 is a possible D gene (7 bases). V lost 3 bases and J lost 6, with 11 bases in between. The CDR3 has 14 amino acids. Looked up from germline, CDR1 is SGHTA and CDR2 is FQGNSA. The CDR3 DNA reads TGTGCCAGCAGCTTTGAGGGGGGGCCCGGGGAGCTGTTTTTT. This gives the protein CASSFEGGPGELFF.